This TCR beta chain comes out of a study of Ad26.COV2.S vaccination and SARS-CoV-2 variants. Study as a whole: The donor belonged to the COV1001 Ad26.COV2.S trial arm.

The treatment here: over 15 received Ad26.COV2.S at low or high dose, single or two shots; five or six received placebo; per-sample allocation not given. Day 63 following the first vaccine or placebo injection was when the samples were taken. An adult donor aged 18-55 years was enrolled in Boston. Wuhan-strain spike was delivered by a replication-incompetent Ad26 vector. Generated by immunoSEQ multiplex PCR, the TCRdb table keeps only in-frame clones and is missing some. The data show some 420,000 clones, with approximately 90% seen just once and 3.5% to 4% held by the top ten. Points from the study as a whole: Those who received the vaccine showed greater spike-specific TCR breadth than those given placebo.

CDR1 and CDR2 from the germline V gene are SQVTM and ANQGSEA. Trimming shortened V by 3 bases and J by 6 bases, and 13 bases separated the two germline ends. The CDR3 runs to 13 residues. A remark on this clone: The antigen remains unidentified.

The sequence was collected from a person aged 18-60 years who received the Ad26.COV2.S COVID-19 vaccine or a placebo. The chain has TRBV29-1 and TRBJ2-3; D ambiguous. The sequenced sample was peripheral blood, obtained in a trial of Ad26.COV2.S vaccine versus placebo. The CDR3 nucleotides read TGCAGCGTTGAGGGCCAAGTAATCGATACGCAGTATTTT. Residues: CSVEGQVIDTQYF.